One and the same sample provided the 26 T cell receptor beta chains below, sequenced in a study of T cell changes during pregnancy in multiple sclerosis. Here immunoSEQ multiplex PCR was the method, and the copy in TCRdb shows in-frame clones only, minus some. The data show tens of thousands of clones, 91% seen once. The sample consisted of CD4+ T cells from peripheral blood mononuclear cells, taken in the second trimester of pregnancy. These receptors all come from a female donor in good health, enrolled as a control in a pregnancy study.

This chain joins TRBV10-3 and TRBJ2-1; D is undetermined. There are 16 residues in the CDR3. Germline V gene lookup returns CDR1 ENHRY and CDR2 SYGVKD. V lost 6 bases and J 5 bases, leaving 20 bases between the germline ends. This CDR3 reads CAIRPASYYLDNEQFF. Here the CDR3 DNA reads TGTGCCATCAGGCCCGCTAGTTACTACCTTGACAATGAGCAGTTCTTC.

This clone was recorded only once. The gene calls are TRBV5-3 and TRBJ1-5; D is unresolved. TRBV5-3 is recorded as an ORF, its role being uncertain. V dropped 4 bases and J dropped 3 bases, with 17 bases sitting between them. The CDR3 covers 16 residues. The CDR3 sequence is CARSPEVSWSNQPQHF. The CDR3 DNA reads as TGTGCCAGAAGCCCGGAGGTATCGTGGTCCAATCAGCCCCAGCATTTT.

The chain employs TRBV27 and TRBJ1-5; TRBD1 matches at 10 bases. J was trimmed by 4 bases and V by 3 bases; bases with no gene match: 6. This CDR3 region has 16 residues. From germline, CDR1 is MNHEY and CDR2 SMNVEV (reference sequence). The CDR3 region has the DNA TGTGCCAGCAGTTTGAAGCCGGGACAGGGGAATCAGCCCCAGCATTTT. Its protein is CASSLKPGQGNQPQHF.

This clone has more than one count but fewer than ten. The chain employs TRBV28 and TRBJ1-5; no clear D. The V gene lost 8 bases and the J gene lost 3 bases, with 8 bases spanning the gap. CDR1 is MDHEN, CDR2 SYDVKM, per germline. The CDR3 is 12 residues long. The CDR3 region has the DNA TGTGCCAGCGCGTTTCCCAATCAGCCCCAGCATTTT. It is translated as CASAFPNQPQHF.

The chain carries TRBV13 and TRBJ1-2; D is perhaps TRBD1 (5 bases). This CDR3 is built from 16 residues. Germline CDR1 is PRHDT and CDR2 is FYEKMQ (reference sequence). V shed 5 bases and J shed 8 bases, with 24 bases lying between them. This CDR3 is CASSPKRGIDIDGYTF. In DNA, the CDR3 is TGTGCCAGCAGCCCAAAGCGGGGGATTGATATCGACGGCTACACCTTC.

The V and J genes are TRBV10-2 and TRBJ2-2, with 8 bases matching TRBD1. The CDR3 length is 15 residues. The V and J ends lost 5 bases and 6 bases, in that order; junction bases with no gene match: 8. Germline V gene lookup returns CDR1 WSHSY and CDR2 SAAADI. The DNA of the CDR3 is TGCGCCAGCAGTCTCCCGACAGGGGCGTCCGGGGAGCTGTTTTTT. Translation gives CASSLPTGASGELFF.

The CDR3 region is CASSLGGRATGELFF. In nucleotides, the CDR3 is TGTGCCAGCAGCCTGGGCGGGAGGGCAACCGGGGAGCTGTTTTTT. The rearrangement links TRBV4-2 to TRBJ2-2, with TRBD2 identical over 9 bases. Per germline, CDR1 LGHNA and CDR2 YNFKEQ. The CDR3 totals 15 residues. J lost 5 bases, V lost 4 bases, and 5 bases had no gene match.

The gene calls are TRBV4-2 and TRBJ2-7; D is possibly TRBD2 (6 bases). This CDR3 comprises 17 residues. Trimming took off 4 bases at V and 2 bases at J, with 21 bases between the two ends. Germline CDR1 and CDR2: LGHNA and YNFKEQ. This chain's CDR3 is CASSRWWGLGLPYEQYF. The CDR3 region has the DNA TGTGCCAGCAGCCGCTGGTGGGGACTGGGCCTTCCCTACGAGCAGTACTTC.

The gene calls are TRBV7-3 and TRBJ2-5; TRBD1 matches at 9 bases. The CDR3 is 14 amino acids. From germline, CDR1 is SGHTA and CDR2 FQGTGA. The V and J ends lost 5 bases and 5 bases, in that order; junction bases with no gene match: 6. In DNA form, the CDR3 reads TGTGCCAGCAGCGAAAGGGGGACAGGGGAGACCCAGTACTTC. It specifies CASSERGTGETQYF.

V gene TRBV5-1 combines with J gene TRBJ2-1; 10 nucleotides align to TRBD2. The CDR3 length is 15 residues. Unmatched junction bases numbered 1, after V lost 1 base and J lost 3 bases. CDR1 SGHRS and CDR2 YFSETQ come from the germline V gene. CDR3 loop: CASSLTSGVYNEQFF. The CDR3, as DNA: TGCGCCAGCAGCTTGACTAGCGGGGTCTACAATGAGCAGTTCTTC.

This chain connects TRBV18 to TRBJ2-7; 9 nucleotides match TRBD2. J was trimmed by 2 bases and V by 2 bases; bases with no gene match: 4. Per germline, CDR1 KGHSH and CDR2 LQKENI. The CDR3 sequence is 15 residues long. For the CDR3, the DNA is TGTGCCAGCTCACCAGGCGGGGGGGCTGCCTACGAGCAGTACTTC. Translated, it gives CASSPGGGAAYEQYF.

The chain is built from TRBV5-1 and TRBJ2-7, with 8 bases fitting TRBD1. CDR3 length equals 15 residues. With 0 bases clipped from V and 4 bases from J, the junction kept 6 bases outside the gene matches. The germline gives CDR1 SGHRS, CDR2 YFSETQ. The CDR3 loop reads CASSLEPRGPYEQYF. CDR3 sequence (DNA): TGCGCCAGCAGCTTGGAGCCCAGGGGGCCGTACGAGCAGTACTTC.

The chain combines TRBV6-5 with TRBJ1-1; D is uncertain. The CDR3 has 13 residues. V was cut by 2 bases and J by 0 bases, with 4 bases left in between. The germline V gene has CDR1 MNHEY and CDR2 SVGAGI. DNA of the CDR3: TGTGCCAGCAGTTACATAATGAACACTGAAGCTTTCTTT. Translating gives CASSYIMNTEAFF.

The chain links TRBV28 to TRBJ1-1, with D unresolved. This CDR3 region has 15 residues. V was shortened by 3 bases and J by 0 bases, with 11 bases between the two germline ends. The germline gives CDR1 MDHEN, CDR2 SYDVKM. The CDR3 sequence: CASSLVSVMNTEAFF. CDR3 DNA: TGTGCCAGCAGTTTGGTCTCGGTAATGAACACTGAAGCTTTCTTT.

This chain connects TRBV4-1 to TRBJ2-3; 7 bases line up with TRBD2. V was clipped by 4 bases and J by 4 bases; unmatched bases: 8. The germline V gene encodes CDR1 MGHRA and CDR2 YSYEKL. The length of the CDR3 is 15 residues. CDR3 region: CASSPGEGGADTQYF. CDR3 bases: TGCGCCAGCAGCCCCGGGGAGGGTGGGGCAGATACGCAGTATTTT.

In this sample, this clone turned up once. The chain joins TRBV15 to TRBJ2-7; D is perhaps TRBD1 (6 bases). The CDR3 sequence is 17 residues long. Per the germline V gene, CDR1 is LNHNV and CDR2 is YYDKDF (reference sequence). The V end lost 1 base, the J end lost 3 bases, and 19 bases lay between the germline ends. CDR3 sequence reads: CATSRVGLSVDSYEQYF. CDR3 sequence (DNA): TGTGCCACCAGCAGAGTAGGCCTTAGCGTGGACAGCTACGAGCAGTACTTC.

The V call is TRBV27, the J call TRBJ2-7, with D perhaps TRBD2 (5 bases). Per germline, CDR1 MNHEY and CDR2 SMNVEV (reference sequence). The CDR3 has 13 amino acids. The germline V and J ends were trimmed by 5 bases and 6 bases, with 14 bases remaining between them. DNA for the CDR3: TGTGCCAGCAGTCCTAGCCCCCACGGCGAGCAGTACTTC. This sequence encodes CASSPSPHGEQYF.

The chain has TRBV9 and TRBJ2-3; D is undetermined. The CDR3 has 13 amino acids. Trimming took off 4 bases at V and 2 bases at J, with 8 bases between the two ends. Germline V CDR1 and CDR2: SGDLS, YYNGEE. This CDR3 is CASSLSYTDTQYF. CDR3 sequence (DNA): TGTGCCAGCAGCCTGTCCTACACAGATACGCAGTATTTT. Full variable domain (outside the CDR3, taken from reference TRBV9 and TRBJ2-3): DSGVTQTPKHLITATGQRVTLRCSPRSGDLSVYWYQQSLDQGLQFLIQYYNGEERAKGNILERFSAQQFPDLHSELNLSSLELGDSALYFCASSLSYTDTQYFGPGTRLTVL.

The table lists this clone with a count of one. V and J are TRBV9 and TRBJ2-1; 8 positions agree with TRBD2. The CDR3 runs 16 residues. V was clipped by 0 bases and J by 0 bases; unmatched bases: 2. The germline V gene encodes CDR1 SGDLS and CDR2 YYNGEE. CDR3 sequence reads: CASSVAGGISYNEQFF. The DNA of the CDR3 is TGTGCCAGCAGCGTAGCGGGGGGGATCTCCTACAATGAGCAGTTCTTC.

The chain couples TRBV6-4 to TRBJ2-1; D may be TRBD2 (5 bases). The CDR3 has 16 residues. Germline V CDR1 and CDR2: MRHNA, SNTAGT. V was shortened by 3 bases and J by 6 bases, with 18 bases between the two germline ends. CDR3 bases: TGTGCCAGCAGTGATCCGGGTCCCCGAGGGAGCAATGAGCAGTTCTTC. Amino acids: CASSDPGPRGSNEQFF.

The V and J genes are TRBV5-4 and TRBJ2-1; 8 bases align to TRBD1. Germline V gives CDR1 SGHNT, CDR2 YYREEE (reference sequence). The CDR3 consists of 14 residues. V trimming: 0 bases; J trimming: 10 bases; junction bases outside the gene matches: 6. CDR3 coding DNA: TGTGCCAGCAGCTTGGATCAGGGGGCGAGGGAGCAGTTCTTC. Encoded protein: CASSLDQGAREQFF.

CDR3 nucleotide sequence: TGTGCCAGCAGCTCCACAGGGTCCGCGGAAGCTTTCTTT. Translating it yields CASSSTGSAEAFF. V is TRBV7-9 and J is TRBJ1-1, with D possibly being TRBD1 (6 bases). The V gene's germline CDR1 is SEHNR and CDR2 FQNEAQ (reference sequence). V gave up 4 bases and J gave up 8 bases, with 14 bases separating them. This CDR3 is built from 13 residues.

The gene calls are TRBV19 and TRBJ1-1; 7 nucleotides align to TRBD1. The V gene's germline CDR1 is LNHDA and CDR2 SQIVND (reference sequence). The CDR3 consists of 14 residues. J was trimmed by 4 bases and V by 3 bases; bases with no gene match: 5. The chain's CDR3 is CASSMRTGATEAFF. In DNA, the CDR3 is TGTGCCAGTAGTATGCGAACAGGGGCCACTGAAGCTTTCTTT.

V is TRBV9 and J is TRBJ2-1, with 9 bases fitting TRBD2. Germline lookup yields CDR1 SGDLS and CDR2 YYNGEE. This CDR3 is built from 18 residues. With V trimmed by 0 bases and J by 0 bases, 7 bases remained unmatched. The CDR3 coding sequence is TGTGCCAGCAGCGTAGCCCCATTTAGCGGGAGCTCCTACAATGAGCAGTTCTTC. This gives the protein CASSVAPFSGSSYNEQFF.

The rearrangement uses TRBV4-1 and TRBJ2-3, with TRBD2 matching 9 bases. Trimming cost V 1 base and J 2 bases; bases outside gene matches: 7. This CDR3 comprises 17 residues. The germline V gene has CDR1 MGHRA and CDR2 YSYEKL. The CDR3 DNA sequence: TGCGCCAGCAGCCAAGGGGTAGCGGGAGCCAACACAGATACGCAGTATTTT. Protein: CASSQGVAGANTDTQYF.

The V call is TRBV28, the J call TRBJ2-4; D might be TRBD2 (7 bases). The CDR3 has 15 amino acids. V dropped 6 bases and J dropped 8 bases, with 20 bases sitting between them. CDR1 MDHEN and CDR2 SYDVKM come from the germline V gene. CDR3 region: CASSPGTGGWDIQYF. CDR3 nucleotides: TGTGCCAGCAGCCCAGGGACGGGGGGCTGGGACATTCAGTACTTC.